Included here is one TCR beta chain sequence, with context. In its sample, this clone was seen a few times. It lacks a known antigen. No per-base quality is available; no much larger clone lies one base away. The data are from a study of follicular helper T cells after annual influenza vaccination (dated by TCRdb to the late 2010s). With respect to the entire study: Blood was drawn on days 0, 7 and 28 after each seasonal influenza vaccination. To study recall of cTfh clones, some subjects were followed across successive annual vaccinations spanning the 2013-2014, 2014-2015 and 2015-2016 seasons. Multi-year samples were available for six subjects, with four spanning two vaccination seasons and two spanning three seasons. Samples from 2013-2014 were cryopreserved, whereas samples from about 2015 were processed immediately after collection. One week after vaccination, a second recruited cohort of 12 to 13 subjects (Table S1) displayed a similar ICOS+CD38+ cTfh response.

The paper as a whole reports these results and caveats: Only about 9.5-22% of analyzed cells yielded productive TCRB sequences, so sampling of rare clonotypes was not possible. Day 7 ICOS+CD38+ clones were most often found later in ICOS-CD38- cTfh, suggesting that subset may serve as a memory reservoir. ICOS+CD38+ cTfh clonality correlated with the frequency of that population, and its change correlated with the change in circulating plasmablast frequency. A recurrent oligoclonal ICOS+CD38+ cTfh response containing tetramer and AIM influenza-specific clonotypes was recalled by successive annual vaccinations. When influenza clone enrichment was assessed, the possibility that the much larger non-cTfh compartments were undersampled could not be excluded.

V drops 2 bases and J drops 6 bases, leaving 7 bases in between. The CDR3 starts with the cysteine, ends with the phenylalanine, and has 12 residues. CDR3 DNA only is kept here, 36 bases in frame from base 1. Sequences LGHNT (CDR1) and FRNRAP (CDR2) are obtained from the germline V gene. The sample's time point, from its label and the paper: 2015-2016 season, 7 days after influenza vaccination. Adults received seasonal inactivated influenza vaccine (Fluvarix), and TCRB sequencing tracked sorted blood CD4 subsets before and after vaccination. To be eligible, subjects had to live in the community and must not have received influenza vaccine in the previous 6 months. Exclusions included influenza vaccine contraindications, substance abuse, HIV/AIDS, active malignancy, immunomodulatory medication and active illness such as respiratory infection. At each time point, somewhere between about 40 and 110 mL of blood was taken. PBMC were isolated using Ficoll-Paque PLUS or SepMate separation. CXCR5- memory CD4 T cells were sorted as a comparison non-Tfh subset. Before DNA was extracted, the cell subsets were sorted from PBMC using a BD FACS Aria.

Library creation used the immunoSEQ multiplex PCR assay. Adaptive Biotechnologies carried out TCRB amplification, library preparation, sequencing and preliminary bioinformatics at Survey level resolution. As for the original processing: Clonality was calculated in R as 1 minus normalized Shannon entropy, and the Gini index was calculated with the R package ineq. The overlap score was defined as the summed counts of shared sequences divided by the total counts of all sequences in both compared samples. The significance of shared clonotypes was tested with Fisher's exact test, assuming a theoretical repertoire of 10^7 TCRB sequences. TCRdb took this table from immuneACCESS and kept in-frame rearrangements with V and J called. Such tables lack part of the clones; where checked against another copy, unresolved V genes explain under half of the gap, and the rest is unexplained. The D gene and trimming were derived from the DNA, and the V and J assignments and clone size from that table. Here the sample has more than 6,500 clones; 75% to 90% occur a single time. 0.5% to 0.55% of the sample rests with the top ten.

This specimen consisted of CXCR5- memory CD4+ T cells sorted from blood, obtained 7 days after influenza vaccination. The cell subset or site label here, explained by the study, means: CXCR5- memory CD4 T cells. This chain joins TRBV12-5 to TRBJ1-2; the D gene assignment is ambiguous. The clonotype originates from an adult who received the influenza vaccine. The CDR3 loop reads CASGLLFDGYTF. The sequenced DNA is TGTGCTAGTGGTTTGCTCTTTGATGGCTACACCTTC.